This T cell receptor (beta chain) was identified in a study of cytomegalovirus exposure and HLA in healthy donors. The study, taken as a whole, reports: The likely explanation for a cluster of highly shared sequence variants was sequencing artifact. Immune exposure was documented only through CMV serostatus. Specific recognition of CMV antigens was confirmed in vitro for a few chains (all CMV-associated). Reports showed the classifier diagnosing cytomegalovirus status with high specificity and sensitivity.

The junction had 8 bases not matched to a gene; V was cut back by 5 bases and J by 2 bases. The CDR3 contains 17 residues. CDR1 MNHEY and CDR2 SMNVEV come from the germline V gene (reference sequence). The PCR was carried out with 60 Vbeta primers and 13 Jbeta primers. Libraries were prepared by immunoSEQ multiplex PCR; TCRdb keeps only in-frame clonotypes and omits some of them. Of about 160,000 clones detected, almost 85% appear once; the ten largest clones hold around 0.93%. About this clone itself: Its antigen is as yet unknown.

V and J are TRBV27 and TRBJ2-7; TRBD2 matches at 14 bases. The specimen was PBMCs. This sequence originates from a man aged 25 to 40 in good health and CMV-seronegative. CDR3: CASSPGTSGGSPYEQYF. CDR3 DNA: TGTGCCAGCAGTCCCGGGACTAGCGGGGGTTCACCCTACGAGCAGTACTTC.